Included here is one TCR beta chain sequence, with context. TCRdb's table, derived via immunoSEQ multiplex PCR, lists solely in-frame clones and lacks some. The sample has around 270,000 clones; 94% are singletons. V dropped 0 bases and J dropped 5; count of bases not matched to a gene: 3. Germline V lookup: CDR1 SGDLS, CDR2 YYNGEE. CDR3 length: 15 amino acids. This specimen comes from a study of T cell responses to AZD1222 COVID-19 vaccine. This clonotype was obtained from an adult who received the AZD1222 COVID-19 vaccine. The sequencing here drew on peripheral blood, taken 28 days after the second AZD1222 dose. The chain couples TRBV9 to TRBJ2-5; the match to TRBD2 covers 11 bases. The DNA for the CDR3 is TGTGCCAGCAGCGTAGGATTAGCGGGAGGGGAGACCCAGTACTTC. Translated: CASSVGLAGGETQYF.